One sample yielded the 31 T cell receptor beta chains listed below, sequenced in a study of T cell changes during pregnancy in multiple sclerosis. Clones were read by immunoSEQ multiplex PCR, and TCRdb kept only the in-frame ones, dropping some. The top ten clones hold 0.35% to 0.45% of a sample with 35,000 to 40,000 clones, just over 90% of them seen once. Sequences were derived from CD4+ T cells from peripheral blood mononuclear cells, sampled in the third trimester of pregnancy. These receptors came from a female donor in good health, enrolled as a control in a pregnancy study.

As DNA, the CDR3 is TGTGCCAGTAGTACGGGAGGGGGTGCAGATACGCAGTATTTT. Its protein product is CASSTGGGADTQYF. The gene calls are TRBV19 and TRBJ2-3, with 8 positions matching TRBD2. Germline values: CDR1 LNHDA, CDR2 SQIVND (reference sequence). The junction had 4 bases not matched to a gene; V was cut back by 4 bases and J by 4 bases. This CDR3 has 14 amino acids.

This chain joins TRBV10-2 and TRBJ1-5; possibly TRBD1 for D (5 bases). Per germline, CDR1 WSHSY and CDR2 SAAADI. Between the trimmed V and J ends, which lost 0 bases and 3 bases, there was a span of 9 bases. This CDR3 has 15 amino acids. The CDR3 sequence is CASSESGGSNQPQHF. The CDR3 DNA is TGCGCCAGCAGTGAGTCCGGGGGATCCAATCAGCCCCAGCATTTT.

The chain employs TRBV6-1 and TRBJ1-4; tentative D call: TRBD1 (5 bases). The germline CDR1 and CDR2 sequences are MNHNS and SASEGT. V was trimmed by 3 bases and J by 8 bases, leaving 13 bases between them. This CDR3 is built from 14 residues. The CDR3, as DNA: TGTGCCAGCAGTGAGTACCATGCAGGGGAAAAACTGTTTTTT. Translation: CASSEYHAGEKLFF.

The chain uses TRBV7-9 and TRBJ1-5; TRBD1 agrees at 12 bases. V was pared by 5 bases and J by 2 bases, with 10 bases of the junction left unmatched. Germline assignment: CDR1 SEHNR and CDR2 FQNEAQ (reference sequence). The CDR3 has 18 amino acids. Written as DNA, the CDR3 is TGTGCCAGCAGCCATACGGGACAGGGGGCTAGGGGCAATCAGCCCCAGCATTTT. It encodes CASSHTGQGARGNQPQHF.

The chain couples TRBV7-3 to TRBJ2-5, with a tentative D call TRBD1 (7 bases). CDR1 SGHTA and CDR2 FQGTGA come from the germline V gene. The CDR3 loop spans 14 amino acids. The V and J ends lost 5 bases and 2 bases respectively, with 12 bases between them. The CDR3 DNA reads TGTGCCAGCAGCCCGGGGGACAGACAAGAGACCCAGTACTTC. It codes for CASSPGDRQETQYF. Filled out from reference TRBV7-3 and TRBJ2-5, the complete variable domain reads GAGVSQTPSNKVTEKGKYVELRCDPISGHTALYWYRQSLGQGPEFLIYFQGTGAADDSGLPNDRFFAVRPEGSVSTLKIQRTERGDSAVYLCASSPGDRQETQYFGPGTRLLVL.

The J gene is TRBJ2-1, the V gene TRBV20-1; 9 nucleotides align to TRBD2. Looked up from germline, CDR1 is DFQATT and CDR2 is SNEGSKA (reference sequence). The CDR3 covers 11 residues. The CDR3 nucleotides read TGCAGGGCCAGCGGGAGGAATGAGCAGTTCTTC. It specifies CRASGRNEQFF.

This clone has more than one count but fewer than ten. The chain joins TRBV6-4 to TRBJ2-7; TRBD1 matches at 7 bases. V lost 11 bases, J lost 4 bases, and 5 bases stayed unmatched. Germline values: CDR1 MRHNA, CDR2 SNTAGT. This CDR3 is 11 amino acids long. For the CDR3, the DNA is TGTGCCGGGGGACAGCCTTACGAGCAGTACTTC. This sequence encodes CAGGQPYEQYF.

This chain uses TRBV5-1 with TRBJ2-2; D perhaps matches TRBD2 (5 bases). Germline lookup yields CDR1 SGHRS and CDR2 YFSETQ. V lost 2 bases to trimming and J lost 6 bases, with 23 bases between them. The CDR3 consists of 18 residues. The CDR3 nucleotides read TGCGCCAGCAGCTTTCATGGGCCGGCGGCTAGCCTTCCCGGGGAGCTGTTTTTT. It translates to CASSFHGPAASLPGELFF.

This chain joins TRBV19 and TRBJ1-5, with TRBD1 matching 9 bases. The CDR3 spans 17 residues. V lost 0 bases to trimming and J lost 5 bases; unmatched junction nucleotides: 8. Germline V lookup: CDR1 LNHDA, CDR2 SQIVND (reference sequence). The CDR3 DNA reads TGTGCCAGTAGTATAGATGGGGGACAGGGACGCGATCAGCCCCAGCATTTT. Its translation: CASSIDGGQGRDQPQHF.

This rearrangement joins TRBV7-6 to TRBJ2-5, with D unresolved. The CDR3 spans 13 residues. Trimming took off 5 bases at V and 5 bases at J, with 12 bases between the two ends. The germline gives CDR1 SGHVS, CDR2 FNYEAQ. For the CDR3, the DNA is TGTGCCAGCAGCCCGAGTTTATCGGAGACCCAGTACTTC. Its translation is CASSPSLSETQYF.

V is TRBV5-4 and J is TRBJ2-7, with no clear D. This CDR3 has 12 amino acids. V lost 1 base and J lost 4, with 6 bases in between. From germline, CDR1 is SGHNT and CDR2 YYREEE (reference sequence). The CDR3 region is CASSLWQYEQYF. For the CDR3, the DNA is TGTGCCAGCAGCTTGTGGCAGTACGAGCAGTACTTC.

The V call is TRBV7-9, the J call TRBJ2-4, with TRBD1 identical over 10 bases. The junction had 6 bases not matched to a gene; V was cut back by 5 bases and J by 8 bases. Per germline, CDR1 SEHNR and CDR2 FQNEAQ (reference sequence). CDR3 length equals 14 residues. CDR3 sequence: CASSTDRGRDIQYF. CDR3 nucleotide sequence: TGTGCCAGCAGCACCGACAGGGGGCGAGACATTCAGTACTTC.

The chain couples TRBV28 to TRBJ1-2, with D tentatively TRBD1 (5 bases). V lost 6 bases and J lost 4, with 15 bases in between. The CDR3 consists of 14 residues. CDR1 and CDR2 (germline): MDHEN, SYDVKM. CDR3: CASRPQGNIYGYTF. DNA of the CDR3: TGTGCCAGCAGACCTCAGGGAAATATCTATGGCTACACCTTC.

The rearrangement links TRBV5-1 to TRBJ2-7; tentative D call: TRBD2 (6 bases). Trimming removed 5 bases from V and 3 bases from J, with 12 bases in between. Germline CDR1 SGHRS, CDR2 YFSETQ. The CDR3 has 13 residues. CDR3 coding DNA: TGCGCCAGCAGTCTTAGCGGCTACTACGAGCAGTACTTC. It encodes CASSLSGYYEQYF.

The chain carries TRBV7-3 and TRBJ2-5, with a possible D match to TRBD2 (5 bases). Germline values: CDR1 SGHTA, CDR2 FQGTGA. The V end was cut by 2 bases, the J end by 7 bases, with 14 bases between. The CDR3 extends over 14 amino acids. CDR3 bases: TGTGCCAGCAGCTTAGGTGGGCTAGCCGGGACCCAGTACTTC. As protein: CASSLGGLAGTQYF.

The V gene is TRBV15, the J gene TRBJ1-4; D not certain. CDR1 and CDR2 from the germline V gene are LNHNV and YYDKDF (reference sequence). The length of the CDR3 is 15 residues. V was trimmed by 1 base and J by 8 bases, leaving 14 bases between them. CDR3 amino acids: CATSRVGGIGEKLFF. CDR3 nucleotide sequence: TGTGCCACCAGCAGAGTAGGAGGTATCGGAGAAAAACTGTTTTTT.

J is TRBJ2-5 and V is TRBV7-9, with no clear D. The germline V gene has CDR1 SEHNR and CDR2 FQNEAQ (reference sequence). This CDR3 spans 13 amino acids. V gave up 3 bases and J gave up 5 bases, with 10 bases separating them. The CDR3 DNA is TGTGCCAGCAGCTTGGTCCAGATGGAGACCCAGTACTTC. Translation: CASSLVQMETQYF.

The rearrangement links TRBV5-1 to TRBJ2-1, with D perhaps TRBD1 (6 bases). The CDR3 sequence is 13 residues long. Trimming took off 5 bases at V and 2 bases at J, with 8 bases between the two ends. Per the germline V gene, CDR1 is SGHRS and CDR2 is YFSETQ. Here the CDR3 reads CASSQGTYNEQFF. The CDR3 region has the DNA TGCGCCAGCAGTCAGGGGACCTACAATGAGCAGTTCTTC.

The J gene is TRBJ1-2, the V gene TRBV4-1; the match to TRBD1 covers 11 bases. CDR1 is MGHRA, CDR2 YSYEKL, per germline. J gave up 4 bases and V 5 bases, and 9 bases lay outside the gene matches. The CDR3 loop spans 16 amino acids. The CDR3 region has the DNA TGCGCCAGCAGCACTACGGACAGGGGGCAGGGCTATGGCTACACCTTC. This encodes CASSTTDRGQGYGYTF.

CDR3 loop: CASSFTTSGVFRDTQYF. The CDR3 DNA follows: TGCGCCAGCAGCTTTACCACTAGCGGGGTTTTCAGGGATACGCAGTATTTT. This sequence joins TRBV5-1 and TRBJ2-3; 10 bases are shared with TRBD2. The CDR3 totals 17 residues. V lost 2 bases, J lost 6 bases, and 12 bases stayed unmatched. The germline V gene has CDR1 SGHRS and CDR2 YFSETQ.

The rearrangement uses TRBV2 and TRBJ1-3, with D possibly being TRBD1 (5 bases). CDR1 and CDR2 (germline): SNHLY, FYNNEI. The CDR3 consists of 17 residues. V lost 1 base to trimming and J lost 3 bases, with 16 bases between them. The CDR3 is CASSEGPDSFHGNTIYF. DNA of the CDR3: TGTGCCAGCAGTGAAGGACCCGACAGCTTTCATGGAAACACCATATATTTT.

This chain links TRBV19 with TRBJ1-5; 10 bases map to TRBD1. Per the germline V gene, CDR1 is LNHDA and CDR2 is SQIVND (reference sequence). The CDR3 length is 16 residues. The J segment lost 6 bases and the V segment lost 5 bases, leaving 10 bases of the junction unmatched. CDR3 region: CASSGLDRGRTQPQHF. CDR3 sequence (DNA): TGTGCCAGTAGTGGCTTGGACAGGGGGAGAACTCAGCCCCAGCATTTT.

The chain has TRBV7-9 and TRBJ2-7; tentatively, D is TRBD1 (6 bases). CDR1 is SEHNR and CDR2 is FQNEAQ in the germline V gene (reference sequence). This CDR3 contains 15 residues. Trimming cost V 1 base and J 1 base, with 11 bases left between them. CDR3 protein: CASSLEPGASYEQYF. The CDR3 DNA is TGTGCCAGCAGCTTAGAGCCAGGGGCGTCCTACGAGCAGTACTTC.

The chain links TRBV18 to TRBJ1-1; 7 bases line up with TRBD1. This CDR3 region has 17 residues. The V gene's germline CDR1 is KGHSH and CDR2 LQKENI. The V and J ends lost 1 base and 6 bases, in that order; junction bases with no gene match: 14. The CDR3 sequence is CASSPLPTHRGGAEAFF. The CDR3 coding sequence is TGTGCCAGCTCACCACTCCCGACCCACAGGGGAGGCGCTGAAGCTTTCTTT. The whole variable domain, remainder taken from reference TRBV18 and TRBJ1-1, is NAGVMQNPRHLVRRRGQEARLRCSPMKGHSHVYWYRQLPEEGLKFMVYLQKENIIDESGMPKERFSAEFPKEGPSILRIQQVVRGDSAAYFCASSPLPTHRGGAEAFFGQGTRLTVV.

The chain has TRBV25-1 and TRBJ2-1, with D possibly TRBD2 on 5 matching bases. Germline lookup yields CDR1 MGHDK and CDR2 SYGVNS. The CDR3 loop spans 15 amino acids. The V and J ends lost 3 bases and 6 bases respectively, with 15 bases between them. The CDR3 DNA follows: TGTGCCAGCAGTGAGATTCCAGGAGGACGCAATGAGCAGTTCTTC. Translating it yields CASSEIPGGRNEQFF.

This chain connects TRBV19 to TRBJ2-2; a weak D match, TRBD2 (7 bases). CDR3 length equals 15 residues. Germline CDR1 and CDR2: LNHDA and SQIVND (reference sequence). V was shortened by 4 bases and J by 3 bases, with 12 bases between the two germline ends. In nucleotides, the CDR3 is TGTGCCAGTAGTACGGGGGGCGCGGACACCGGGGAGCTGTTTTTT. It yields the protein CASSTGGADTGELFF.

This clone appeared a few times. V gene TRBV5-6 combines with J gene TRBJ1-5; a possible D gene is TRBD1 (6 bases). The CDR3 has 14 residues. CDR1 and CDR2 from the germline V gene are SGHDT and YYEEEE. The V gene lost 1 base and the J gene lost 7 bases, with 12 bases spanning the gap. CDR3 coding DNA: TGTGCCAGCAGCTTGAATGGACAGCCCCAGCCCCAGCATTTT. Translated, it gives CASSLNGQPQPQHF. The variable domain in full, with the rest retrieved from reference TRBV5-6 and TRBJ1-5, is DAGVTQSPTHLIKTRGQQVTLRCSPKSGHDTVSWYQQALGQGPQFIFQYYEEEERQRGNFPDRFSGHQFPNYSSELNVNALLLGDSALYLCASSLNGQPQPQHFGDGTRLSIL.

This chain uses TRBV5-1 with TRBJ1-1; D is uncertain. CDR1 SGHRS and CDR2 YFSETQ come from the germline V gene. The CDR3 runs to 11 residues. V was clipped by 0 bases and J by 11 bases, with 8 bases between them. This CDR3 reads CASSLGNEAFF. CDR3 sequence (DNA): TGCGCCAGCAGCTTGGGTAACGAGGCTTTCTTT.

The CDR3 nucleotides read TGTGCCAGCAGTTCTAGGACAGCTAGCAATCAGCCCCAGCATTTT. The encoded protein is CASSSRTASNQPQHF. J is TRBJ1-5 and V is TRBV7-9; possibly TRBD1 for D (6 bases). V was trimmed by 6 bases and J by 0 bases, leaving 12 bases between them. Germline loops: CDR1 SEHNR, CDR2 FQNEAQ (reference sequence). This CDR3 is built from 15 residues.

This rearrangement joins TRBV6-1 to TRBJ2-1, with a possible D match to TRBD2 (5 bases). The CDR3 extends over 14 amino acids. Trimming left V 2 bases short and J 6 bases short, with 11 bases between. Germline assignment: CDR1 MNHNS and CDR2 SASEGT. The CDR3 DNA reads TGTGCCAGCAGTGAACTGACTACCGGCAATGAGCAGTTCTTC. As protein: CASSELTTGNEQFF.

The rearrangement joins TRBV21-1 to TRBJ1-1; whether TRBD1, the table's D call, matches the DNA was not checked. TRBV21-1 is annotated as a pseudogene. This CDR3 is 18 amino acids long. As DNA, the CDR3 is TGTGCCAGCAGCACCCCGGGACAGGGTTGGTGGGGAAACACTGAAGCTTTCTTT. The encoded protein is CASSTPGQGWWGNTEAFF.